These T cell receptor beta chains were read from a single sample in a study of cytomegalovirus exposure and HLA in healthy donors. Libraries were prepared by immunoSEQ multiplex PCR; TCRdb keeps only in-frame clonotypes and omits some of them. The table lists fewer than 45,000 clones, approximately 76% of them singletons, with 7.5% to 8.5% in the top ten. Sequencing was done on a sample of PBMCs. These TCRs come from a woman aged 30 to 39 in good health and CMV-seropositive. CDR3s include the opening cysteine and the closing phenylalanine or tryptophan. Each record gives: D gene, J gene, V gene, clone size, CDR3 protein, CDR3 DNA. D genes are given only for firm matches. Part of the rows lack a size; the others show once, few, many or a class for expanded clones.

>TRBD1|TRBJ1-1|TRBV28|-
CASSSPLGQGANTEAFF
TGTGCCAGCAGTTCTCCCCTGGGACAGGGGGCGAACACTGAAGCTTTCTTT
>TRBD2|TRBJ2-4|TRBV2|once
CASGTSGGGLAKNIQYF
TGTGCCAGCGGAACTAGCGGGGGGGGTTTAGCCAAAAACATTCAGTACTTC
>-|TRBJ1-1|TRBV6-5|-
CASSYSGLSGGRAFF
TGTGCCAGCAGTTACTCTGGACTTTCGGGGGGGCGAGCTTTCTTT
>-|TRBJ2-1|TRBV7-3|-
CASSQEGTLGQFF
TGTGCCAGCAGCCAAGAAGGGACTCTGGGGCAGTTCTTC
>TRBD2|TRBJ2-1|TRBV4-2|-
CASSQDMASGASSYNEQFF
TGTGCCAGCAGCCAAGATATGGCTAGCGGGGCGAGCTCCTACAATGAGCAGTTCTTC
>-|TRBJ2-7|TRBV7-9|-
CASSLGAGRSEQYF
TGTGCCAGCAGCTTAGGGGCGGGACGGAGCGAGCAGTACTTC
>TRBD1|TRBJ1-2|TRBV29-1|-
CSGGDRGNYGYTF
TGCAGCGGAGGGGACAGGGGAAACTATGGCTACACCTTC
>-|TRBJ2-4|TRBV2|once
CASSAGTGLRHIQYF
TGTGCCAGCAGCGCGGGGACCGGGTTACGGCACATTCAGTACTTC
>-|TRBJ2-1|TRBV2|-
CASSETVIKQFF
TGTGCCAGCAGTGAAACAGTAATTAAGCAGTTCTTC
>-|TRBJ1-1|TRBV28|-
CASSTGIMNTEAFF
TGTGCCAGCAGTACAGGTATCATGAACACTGAAGCTTTCTTT
>TRBD1|TRBJ2-7|TRBV7-9|-
CASSSGTGVLGSYEQYF
TGTGCCAGCAGCTCCGGGACAGGGGTTTTAGGCTCCTACGAGCAGTACTTC
>TRBD1|TRBJ2-7|TRBV18|-
CASSPGQGSSYEQYF
TGTGCCAGCTCACCAGGACAGGGGAGCTCCTACGAGCAGTACTTC
>TRBD2|TRBJ2-5|TRBV10-3|-
CAISDGSGGKETQYF
TGTGCCATCAGCGACGGTAGCGGGGGGAAAGAGACCCAGTACTTC
>TRBD1|TRBJ2-2|TRBV4-1|-
CASSPLITGQGTGELFF
TGCGCCAGCAGCCCACTAATAACCGGACAGGGGACCGGGGAGCTGTTTTTT
>TRBD1|TRBJ1-2|TRBV25-1|-
CASRGQGHYGYTF
TGTGCCAGCCGTGGACAGGGCCACTATGGCTACACCTTC
>TRBD1|TRBJ2-3|TRBV11-3|-
CASSLRSGTGSGTDTQYF
TGTGCCAGCAGCTTACGCTCCGGGACAGGGTCGGGCACAGATACGCAGTATTTT
>TRBD1|TRBJ1-5|TRBV19|-
CASTGGTDYQPQHF
TGTGCCAGTACAGGAGGGACAGACTATCAGCCCCAGCATTTT
>TRBD2|TRBJ2-5|TRBV7-2|few
CASSPIIAGGAETQYF
TGTGCCAGCAGCCCTATTATAGCGGGAGGAGCAGAGACCCAGTACTTC
>TRBD1|TRBJ1-2|TRBV4-1|once
CASSQGTGTNNYGYTF
TGCGCCAGCAGCCAGGGGACAGGGACGAATAACTATGGCTACACCTTC
>-|TRBJ2-7|TRBV15|-
CATSGEERRGQYF
TGTGCCACCAGCGGTGAAGAGCGTCGGGGGCAGTACTTC
>TRBD1|TRBJ1-1|TRBV13|-
CASSLTGVRTEAFF
TGTGCCAGCAGCCTTACAGGGGTGAGAACTGAAGCTTTCTTT
>-|TRBJ1-2|TRBV5-1|-
CASTPAVQDYGYTF
TGCGCCAGCACCCCCGCCGTACAGGACTATGGCTACACCTTC
>TRBD2|TRBJ2-7|TRBV4-1|-
CASSQVGGRALEQYF
TGCGCCAGCAGCCAAGTCGGCGGGAGGGCCCTCGAGCAGTACTTC
>-|TRBJ2-4|TRBV19|-
CASKGQGENIQYF
TGTGCCAGTAAGGGGCAGGGCGAAAACATTCAGTACTTC
>TRBD1|TRBJ1-4|TRBV30|-
CAWSVRGTGNEKLFF
TGTGCCTGGAGTGTACGTGGGACAGGGAATGAAAAACTGTTTTTT
>TRBD1|TRBJ2-1|TRBV5-8|-
CASSRVQGIQGNEQFF
TGTGCCAGCAGCAGAGTACAGGGGATCCAGGGCAATGAGCAGTTCTTC
>TRBD1|TRBJ2-5|TRBV5-1|-
CASSSEPQGVDETQYF
TGCGCCAGCAGTTCGGAACCGCAGGGGGTGGACGAGACCCAGTACTTC
>-|TRBJ2-7|TRBV7-8|-
CASSGQYGEQYF
TGTGCCAGCAGCGGACAGTACGGCGAGCAGTACTTC
>TRBD2|TRBJ2-3|TRBV7-3|-
CASSLNSGGDTQYF
TGTGCCAGCAGCTTAAATAGCGGGGGCGATACGCAGTATTTT
>-|TRBJ1-1|TRBV5-1|once
CASSSGMNTEAFF
TGCGCCAGCAGCTCCGGGATGAACACTGAAGCTTTCTTT
>-|TRBJ2-5|TRBV5-6|-
CASSLTRAQETQYF
TGTGCCAGCAGCTTGACTAGGGCCCAAGAGACCCAGTACTTC
>-|TRBJ1-1|TRBV6-5|once
CASSYGGYTEAFF
TGTGCCAGCAGTTACGGCGGATACACTGAAGCTTTCTTT
>-|TRBJ2-7|TRBV27|few
CASARDLVNEQYF
TGTGCCAGCGCCCGGGACTTGGTTAACGAGCAGTACTTC
>-|TRBJ2-7|TRBV5-1|few
CASSGGDWRGDEQYF
TGCGCCAGCAGCGGGGGCGACTGGCGAGGCGACGAGCAGTACTTC
>-|TRBJ1-3|TRBV5-8|few
CASSFLQDSGNTIYF
TGTGCCAGCAGCTTCTTACAGGACTCTGGAAACACCATATATTTT
>TRBD2|TRBJ2-3|TRBV6-5|once
CASSYSSLAGDTQYF
TGTGCCAGCAGTTACTCATCACTAGCGGGAGATACGCAGTATTTT
>TRBD1|TRBJ2-3|TRBV7-9|once
CASSLGAGGFRDTQYF
TGTGCCAGCAGCTTAGGCGCAGGGGGCTTTAGAGATACGCAGTATTTT
>TRBD1|TRBJ2-3|TRBV27|few
CASSLFGTGGVTDTQYF
TGTGCCAGCAGTTTATTTGGGACAGGGGGCGTTACAGATACGCAGTATTTT
>-|TRBJ2-7|TRBV30|-
CAWKTGTGNYEQYF
TGTGCCTGGAAGACCGGGACTGGCAACTACGAGCAGTACTTC
>TRBD1|TRBJ1-2|TRBV5-1|few
CASSPLGQGSYGYPF
TGCGCCAGCAGCCCTTTGGGACAGGGGAGCTATGGCTACCCCTTC
>-|TRBJ2-7|TRBV28|-
CASTSGGSYEQYF
TGTGCCAGCACTTCCGGGGGCTCCTACGAGCAGTACTTC
>TRBD1|TRBJ2-5|TRBV2|-
CASSYRGPETQYF
TGTGCCAGCAGCTACAGGGGGCCTGAGACCCAGTACTTC
>-|TRBJ2-7|TRBV25-1|once
CASSNTNSYEQYF
TGTGCCAGCAGTAACACTAACTCCTACGAGCAGTACTTC
>TRBD1|TRBJ1-1|TRBV9|-
CASSVEGQGGTEAFF
TGTGCCAGCAGCGTAGAAGGACAGGGGGGAACTGAAGCTTTCTTT
>TRBD1|TRBJ1-5|TRBV30|-
CAWRDPRGPEDQPQHF
TGTGCCTGGAGAGACCCCAGGGGGCCCGAGGATCAGCCCCAGCATTTT